The entry below gives a single T cell receptor beta chain sequence along with its context. What it binds is unknown. A marrow graft followed busulfan-fludarabine conditioning, with cyclophosphamide on days +3 and +4. Profiling relied on immunoSEQ multiplex PCR, and the TCRdb table lists in-frame clones only, not all of them. The sample lists about 19,000 clones, roughly 72% occurring once. This entry belongs to a study of T cells after posttransplantation cyclophosphamide. Broader study findings: TRB overlap between skin or GI tissue T cells and blood was limited.

This CDR3 is 17 amino acids long. The germline gives CDR1 SGHTA, CDR2 FQGNSA. Trimming left V 5 bases short and J 0 bases short, with 17 bases between. The V gene is TRBV7-2, the J gene TRBJ2-4; possible D gene TRBD1, 6 bases. This clonotype was obtained from a male patient in his thirties who received an allogeneic stem cell transplant from a related donor, was CMV-positive, and had acute GVHD only. Some T cells may be supplied by the graft donor. This specimen consisted of PBMCs, obtained after an allogeneic stem cell transplant with post-transplant cyclophosphamide. CDR3 nucleotides: TGTGCCAGCAGCCGAAGGACTGGGACACTAGCCAAAAACATTCAGTACTTC. This encodes CASSRRTGTLAKNIQYF.